This T cell receptor beta chain was found in a study of Ad26.COV2.S vaccination and SARS-CoV-2 variants. For the study at large: Recipients of Ad26.COV2.S got it intramuscularly, once or twice 56 days apart.

Method: immunoSEQ multiplex PCR; TCRdb's copy keeps in-frame clones and lacks some. The data contain about 680,000 clones, around 90% of them seen just once; the ten biggest clones take up around 1.4%. The V end lost 0 bases, the J end lost 3 bases, and 6 bases lay between the germline ends. Germline CDR1 is GTSNPN and CDR2 is SVGIG (reference sequence). The CDR3 extends over 14 amino acids. The treatment was: some 19 received Ad26.COV2.S at low or high dose, single or two shots; about 5 received placebo; per-sample allocation not given. Sampling happened 63 days after the first vaccine or placebo injection. An Ad26 vector was used to express Wuhan-strain SARS-CoV-2 spike as the vaccine.

The receptor was derived from a person aged 18 to 65 who received the Ad26.COV2.S COVID-19 vaccine or a placebo. The V call is TRBV30, the J call TRBJ1-6; the D gene is possibly TRBD1 (5 bases). The starting material was peripheral blood, obtained in a trial of Ad26.COV2.S vaccine versus placebo. The CDR3 is CAWSVGDYNSPLHF. DNA of the CDR3: TGTGCCTGGAGTGTGGGGGACTATAATTCACCCCTCCACTTT.